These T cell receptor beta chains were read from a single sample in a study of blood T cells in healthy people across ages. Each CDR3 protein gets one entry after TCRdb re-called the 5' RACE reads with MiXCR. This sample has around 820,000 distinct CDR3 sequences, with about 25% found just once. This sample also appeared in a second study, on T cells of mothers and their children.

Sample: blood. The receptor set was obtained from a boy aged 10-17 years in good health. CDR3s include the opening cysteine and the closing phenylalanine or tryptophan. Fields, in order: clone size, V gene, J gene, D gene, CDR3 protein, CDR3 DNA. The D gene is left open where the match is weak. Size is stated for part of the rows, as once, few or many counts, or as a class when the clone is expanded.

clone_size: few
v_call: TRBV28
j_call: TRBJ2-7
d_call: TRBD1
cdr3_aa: CASAGTVHYEQYF
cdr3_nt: TGTGCCAGCGCCGGGACAGTACACTACGAGCAGTACTTC

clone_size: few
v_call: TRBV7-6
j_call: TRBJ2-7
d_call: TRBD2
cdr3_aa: CASSLAPGGTYEQYF
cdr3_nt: TGTGCCAGCAGCTTAGCCCCGGGGGGGACCTACGAGCAGTACTTC

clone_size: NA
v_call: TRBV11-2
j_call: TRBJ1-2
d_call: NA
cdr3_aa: CASSFEHEGDYGYTF
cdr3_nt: TGTGCCAGCAGCTTCGAGCATGAAGGGGACTATGGCTACACCTTC

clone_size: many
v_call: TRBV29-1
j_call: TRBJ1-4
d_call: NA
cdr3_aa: CSVGARRGEKLFF
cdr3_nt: TGCAGCGTTGGTGCGCGCCGGGGTGAAAAACTGTTTTTT

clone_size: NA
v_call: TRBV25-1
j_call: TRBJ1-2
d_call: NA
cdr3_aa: CASSPGTGTANYGCTF
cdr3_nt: TGTGCCAGCAGTCCCGGGACGGGGACCGCTAACTATGGCTGCACCTTC

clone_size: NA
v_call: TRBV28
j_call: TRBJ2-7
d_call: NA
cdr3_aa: CASSFPSSSYEQYF
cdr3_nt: TGTGCCAGCAGTTTCCCTTCAAGCTCCTACGAGCAGTACTTC

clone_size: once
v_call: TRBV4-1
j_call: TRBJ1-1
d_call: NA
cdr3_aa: CASSQDPGMNTEAFF
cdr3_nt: TGCGCCAGCAGCCAAGATCCCGGAATGAACACTGAAGCTTTCTTT

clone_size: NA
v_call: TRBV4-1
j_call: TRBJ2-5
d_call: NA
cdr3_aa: CTSSQDRRARETQYF
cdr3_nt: TGCACCAGCAGCCAAGATCGTCGCGCCCGGGAGACCCAGTACTTC

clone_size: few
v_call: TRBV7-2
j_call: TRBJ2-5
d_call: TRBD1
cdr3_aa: CASSSGQGSETQYF
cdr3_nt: TGTGCCAGCAGCTCGGGACAGGGAAGTGAGACCCAGTACTTC

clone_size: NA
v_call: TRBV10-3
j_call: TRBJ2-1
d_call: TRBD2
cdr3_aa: CAISGTQGGSYEQFF
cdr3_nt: TGTGCCATCAGTGGAACTCAGGGAGGGTCGTATGAGCAGTTCTTC

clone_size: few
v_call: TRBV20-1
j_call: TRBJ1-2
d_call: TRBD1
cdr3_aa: CSANKDQGAFYGYTF
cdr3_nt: TGCAGTGCTAACAAAGATCAGGGGGCTTTCTATGGCTACACCTTC

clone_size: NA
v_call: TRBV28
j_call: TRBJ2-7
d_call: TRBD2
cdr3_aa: CASSLRSSGRWVFEQYF
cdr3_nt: TGTGCCAGCAGTTTACGGTCCAGCGGGAGATGGGTTTTTGAGCAGTACTTC

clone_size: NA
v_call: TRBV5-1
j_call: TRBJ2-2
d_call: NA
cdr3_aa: CASSLVGANTGELFF
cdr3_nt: TGCGCCAGCAGCTTGGTGGGAGCCAACACCGGGGAGCTGTTTTTT

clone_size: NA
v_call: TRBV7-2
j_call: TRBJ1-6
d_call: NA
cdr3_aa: CASSYSGTLDNSPLHF
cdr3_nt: TGTGCCAGCAGCTACAGCGGCACTTTGGATAATTCACCCCTCCACTTT

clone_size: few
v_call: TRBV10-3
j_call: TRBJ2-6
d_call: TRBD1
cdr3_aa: CAISESIGQGLRTGANVLTF
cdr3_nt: TGTGCCATCAGTGAGTCGATTGGACAGGGCCTCCGTACTGGGGCCAACGTCCTGACTTTC

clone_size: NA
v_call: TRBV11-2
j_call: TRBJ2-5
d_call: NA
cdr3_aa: CASSPQGPQETQYF
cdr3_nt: TGTGCCAGCAGCCCCCAAGGTCCACAAGAGACCCAGTACTTC

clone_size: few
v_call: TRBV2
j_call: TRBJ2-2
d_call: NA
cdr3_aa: CASREQGSRTGELFF
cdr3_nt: TGTGCCAGCAGGGAACAGGGTAGTCGCACCGGGGAGCTGTTTTTT

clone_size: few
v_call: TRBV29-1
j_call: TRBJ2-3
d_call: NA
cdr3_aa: CSVEGKTSTDTQYF
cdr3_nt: TGCAGCGTTGAAGGCAAGACTAGCACAGATACGCAGTATTTT

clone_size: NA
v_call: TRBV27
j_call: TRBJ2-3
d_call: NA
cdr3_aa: CASSPGGQYTDTQYF
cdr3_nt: TGTGCCAGCAGCCCGGGCGGGCAGTACACAGATACGCAGTATTTT

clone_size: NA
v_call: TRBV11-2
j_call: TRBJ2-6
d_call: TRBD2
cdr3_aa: CASSPGEGRSHTGANVLTF
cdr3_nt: TGTGCCAGCAGCCCCGGGGAGGGGAGGAGTCACACTGGGGCCAACGTCCTGACTTTC

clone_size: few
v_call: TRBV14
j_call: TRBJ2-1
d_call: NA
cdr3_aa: CASSQEELSSYNEQFF
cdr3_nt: TGTGCCAGCAGCCAAGAGGAGCTGAGCTCCTACAATGAGCAGTTCTTC

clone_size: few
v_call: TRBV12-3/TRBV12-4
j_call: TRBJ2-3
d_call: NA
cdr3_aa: CASSFPGTQYF
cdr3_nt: TGTGCCAGCAGTTTCCCCGGGACGCAGTATTTT

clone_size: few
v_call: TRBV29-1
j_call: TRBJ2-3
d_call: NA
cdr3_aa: CSVPFEARADTQYF
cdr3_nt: TGCAGCGTCCCCTTCGAGGCTCGGGCCGATACGCAGTATTTT

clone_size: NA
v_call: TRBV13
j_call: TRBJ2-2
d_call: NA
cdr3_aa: CASSSRPGTFNTGELFF
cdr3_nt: TGTGCCAGCAGCTCTCGCCCCGGGACATTTAACACCGGGGAGCTGTTTTTT

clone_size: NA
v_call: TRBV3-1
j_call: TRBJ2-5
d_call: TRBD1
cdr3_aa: CAGSQGYDRGPQETQYF
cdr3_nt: TGTGCCGGCAGCCAGGGTTACGACAGGGGTCCCCAAGAGACCCAGTACTTC